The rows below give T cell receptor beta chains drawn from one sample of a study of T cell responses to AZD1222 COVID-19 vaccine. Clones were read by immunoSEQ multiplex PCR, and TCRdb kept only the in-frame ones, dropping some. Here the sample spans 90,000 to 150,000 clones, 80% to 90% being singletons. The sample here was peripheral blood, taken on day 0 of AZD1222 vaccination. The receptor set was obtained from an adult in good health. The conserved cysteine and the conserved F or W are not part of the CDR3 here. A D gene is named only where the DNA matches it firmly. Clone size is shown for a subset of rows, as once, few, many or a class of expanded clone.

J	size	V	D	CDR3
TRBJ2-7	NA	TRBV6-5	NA	ASSSPSRDPYEQY
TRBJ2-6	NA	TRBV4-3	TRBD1	ASRQGVTSGANVLT
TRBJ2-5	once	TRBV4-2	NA	ASSQYSETQY
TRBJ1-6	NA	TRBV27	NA	ASSWTDNSPLH
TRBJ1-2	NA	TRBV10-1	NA	ASSAGLSHGYT
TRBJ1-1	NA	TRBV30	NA	AWSVGSEAF
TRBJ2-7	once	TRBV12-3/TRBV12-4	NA	ASGDPYEQY
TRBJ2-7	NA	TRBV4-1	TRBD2	ASSQVWSSGGPNYEQY
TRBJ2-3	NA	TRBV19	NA	ASKEYRSTDTQY
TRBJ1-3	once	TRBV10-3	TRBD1	AISDWDRDRNTIY
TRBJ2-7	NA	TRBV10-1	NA	ASSVEVGGGGQPYEQY
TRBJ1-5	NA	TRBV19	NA	ASSRLGTSNQPQH
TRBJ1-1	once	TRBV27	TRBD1	ASSSPGQGVTEAF
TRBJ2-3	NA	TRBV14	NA	ASSQERGLSTDTQY
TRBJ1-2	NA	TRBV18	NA	ASSEGGFNYGYT
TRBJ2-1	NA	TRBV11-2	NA	ASSLGRGGSYEQF
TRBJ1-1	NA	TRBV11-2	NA	ASSLGERLTLMNTEAF
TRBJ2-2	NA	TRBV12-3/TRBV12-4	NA	ASSLGGGELF
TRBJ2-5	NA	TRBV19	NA	ASSLASLSPSGTQY
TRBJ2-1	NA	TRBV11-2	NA	ASSFLDDYNEQF
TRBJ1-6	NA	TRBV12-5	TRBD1	ASGLTGGNSPLH
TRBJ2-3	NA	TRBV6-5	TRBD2	ASSFSGAGGDTQY
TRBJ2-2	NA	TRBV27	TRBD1	ASSLSRTGKGGELF
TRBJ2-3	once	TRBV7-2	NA	ASSLLAVTDTQY
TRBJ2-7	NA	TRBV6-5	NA	ASVGETYEQY
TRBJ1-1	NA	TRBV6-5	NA	ASSYSDLGGTEAF
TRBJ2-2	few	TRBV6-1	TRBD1	ASSEGQGAPGELF
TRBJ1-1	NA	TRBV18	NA	ASSPSYLNTEAF
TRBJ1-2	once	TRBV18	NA	ASSPQDDYGYT
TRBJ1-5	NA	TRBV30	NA	AWSVLGKVRGQNQPQH
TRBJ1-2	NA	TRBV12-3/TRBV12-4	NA	ASSYFGYT
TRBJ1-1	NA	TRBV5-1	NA	ASSLDSGRAF